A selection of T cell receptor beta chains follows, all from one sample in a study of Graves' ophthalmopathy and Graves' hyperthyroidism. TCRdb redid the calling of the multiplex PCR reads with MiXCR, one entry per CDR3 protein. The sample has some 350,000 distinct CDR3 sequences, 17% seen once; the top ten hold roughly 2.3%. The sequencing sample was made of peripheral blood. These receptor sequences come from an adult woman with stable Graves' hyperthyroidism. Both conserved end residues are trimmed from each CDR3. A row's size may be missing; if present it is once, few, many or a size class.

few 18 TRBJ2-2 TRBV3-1 ASSQDFGTGRERYTGELS
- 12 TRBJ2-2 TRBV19 ASNPGQITGELF
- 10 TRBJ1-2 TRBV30 AWSSGPYGYT
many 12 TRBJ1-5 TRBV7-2 ASQDTNSNQPQH
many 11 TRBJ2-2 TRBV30 AWPRENTGELF
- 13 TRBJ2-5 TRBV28 ASSSTGVREETQY
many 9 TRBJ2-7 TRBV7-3 ASSLIYEQY
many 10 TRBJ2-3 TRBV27 AISPGTDTQY
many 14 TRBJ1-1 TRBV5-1 ASLPGQGNMNTEAF
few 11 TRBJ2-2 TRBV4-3 ASSQDYTGELF
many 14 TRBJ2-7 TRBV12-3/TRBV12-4 ASSLGGSGISYEQY
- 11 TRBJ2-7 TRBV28 ASSEGGEDEQY
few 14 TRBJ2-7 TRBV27 ASSSYRDQSYYEQY
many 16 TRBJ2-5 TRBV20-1 SARPPTGHGMRSETQY
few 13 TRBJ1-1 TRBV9 ASSPGPNRGTEAF
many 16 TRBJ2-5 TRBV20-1 SARDGTSGSGAQETQY
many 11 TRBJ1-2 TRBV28 ASSPRREYGYT
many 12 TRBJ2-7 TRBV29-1 SVARDRASYEQY
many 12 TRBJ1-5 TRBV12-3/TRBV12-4 ASSARPENQPQH
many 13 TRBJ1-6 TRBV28 ASSLFRTSNSPLH
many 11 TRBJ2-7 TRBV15 ATSAGRSYEQY
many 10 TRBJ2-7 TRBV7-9 ASSHGLYEQY
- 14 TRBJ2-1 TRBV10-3 AISEGLLSSYNEQF
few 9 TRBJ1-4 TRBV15 ATSRIGKLF
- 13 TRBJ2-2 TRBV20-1 SAAGTGAFTGELW
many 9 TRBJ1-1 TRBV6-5 ASRHLPEAF
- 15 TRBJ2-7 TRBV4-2 ASSQDPGHRGRDEQY
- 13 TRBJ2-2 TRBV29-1 SVEARGTNTGELF
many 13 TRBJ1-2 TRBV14 ASSPKRTGVNGYT
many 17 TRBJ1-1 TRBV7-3 ASSLPSFIKGAPGTEAF
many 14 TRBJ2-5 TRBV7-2 ASSLVERNLAETQY